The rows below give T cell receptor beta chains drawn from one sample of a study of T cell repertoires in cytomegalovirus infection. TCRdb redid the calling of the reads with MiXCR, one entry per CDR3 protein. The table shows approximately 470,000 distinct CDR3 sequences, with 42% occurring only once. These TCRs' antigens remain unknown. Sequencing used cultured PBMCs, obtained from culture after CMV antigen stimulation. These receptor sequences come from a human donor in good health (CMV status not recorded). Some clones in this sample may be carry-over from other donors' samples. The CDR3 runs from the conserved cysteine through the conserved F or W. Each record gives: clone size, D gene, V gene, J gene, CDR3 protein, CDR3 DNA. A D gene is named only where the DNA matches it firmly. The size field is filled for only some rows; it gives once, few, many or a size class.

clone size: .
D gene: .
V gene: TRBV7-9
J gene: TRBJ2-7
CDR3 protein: CASSFGHVSSYEQYF
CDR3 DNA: TGTGCCAGCAGCTTCGGACATGTAAGCTCCTACGAGCAGTACTTC

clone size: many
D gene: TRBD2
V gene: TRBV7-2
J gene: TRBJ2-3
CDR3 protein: CASSKRGLADTTDTQYF
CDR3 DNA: TGTGCCAGCAGCAAACGGGGACTAGCAGACACCACAGATACGCAGTATTTT

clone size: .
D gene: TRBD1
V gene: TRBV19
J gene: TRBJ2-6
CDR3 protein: CASSRRQGRSGANVLTF
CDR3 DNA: TGTGCCAGTAGTAGACGACAGGGGCGCTCTGGGGCCAACGTCCTGACTTTC

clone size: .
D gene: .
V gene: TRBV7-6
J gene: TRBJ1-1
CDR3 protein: CASSGTSGTQSGEAFF
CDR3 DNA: TGTGCCAGCAGCGGTACTTCCGGGACCCAAAGCGGTGAAGCTTTCTTT

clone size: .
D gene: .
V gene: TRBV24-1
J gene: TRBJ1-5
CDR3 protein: CATSDPTQGMFDQPQHF
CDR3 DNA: TGTGCCACCAGTGATCCTACCCAGGGAATGTTTGATCAGCCCCAGCATTTT

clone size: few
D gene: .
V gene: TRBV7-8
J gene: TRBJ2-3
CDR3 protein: CASSQHRVAGADTQYF
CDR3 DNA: TGTGCCAGCAGCCAACACAGGGTTGCGGGGGCAGATACGCAGTATTTT

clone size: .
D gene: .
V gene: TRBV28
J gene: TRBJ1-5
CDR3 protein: CAGRTDSNQPQHF
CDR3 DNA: TGTGCCGGACGGACCGATAGCAATCAGCCCCAGCATTTT

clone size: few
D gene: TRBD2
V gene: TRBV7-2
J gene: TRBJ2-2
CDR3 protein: CASSPSLAGAGELFF
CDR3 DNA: TGTGCCAGCAGCCCGAGTCTAGCGGGAGCCGGGGAGCTGTTTTTT

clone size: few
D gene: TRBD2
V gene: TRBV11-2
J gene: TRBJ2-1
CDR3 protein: CASSFLAGSPNEQFF
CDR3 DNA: TGTGCCAGCAGCTTTCTAGCGGGGTCCCCCAATGAGCAGTTCTTC

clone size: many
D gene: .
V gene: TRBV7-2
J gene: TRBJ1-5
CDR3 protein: CASGLNSNQPQHF
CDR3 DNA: TGTGCCAGCGGACTAAATAGCAATCAGCCCCAGCATTTT

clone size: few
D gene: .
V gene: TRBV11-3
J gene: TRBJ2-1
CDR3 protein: CASSLGGGPVSYNEQFF
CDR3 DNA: TGTGCCAGCAGCTTAGGGGGGGGGCCTGTCTCCTACAATGAGCAGTTCTTC

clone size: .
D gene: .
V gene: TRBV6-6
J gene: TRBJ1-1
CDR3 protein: CASSSREDTEAFF
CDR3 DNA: TGTGCCAGCAGTTCCAGGGAGGACACTGAAGCTTTCTTT

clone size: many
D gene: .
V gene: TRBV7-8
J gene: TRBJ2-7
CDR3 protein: CASSDGPYEQYF
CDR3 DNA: TGTGCCAGCAGCGACGGACCCTACGAGCAGTACTTC

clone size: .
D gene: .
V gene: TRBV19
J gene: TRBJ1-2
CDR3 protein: CASSPTRVGYGYTF
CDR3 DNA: TGTGCCAGTAGTCCAACCAGGGTGGGCTATGGCTACACCTTC

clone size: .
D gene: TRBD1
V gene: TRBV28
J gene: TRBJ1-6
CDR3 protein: CASSLYQGAPLHF
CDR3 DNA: TGTGCCAGCAGTTTGTACCAGGGGGCACCCCTCCACTTT

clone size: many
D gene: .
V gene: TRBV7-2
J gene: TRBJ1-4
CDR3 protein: CASSLGGNGEKLFF
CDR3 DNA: TGTGCCAGCAGCTTAGGAGGGAACGGTGAAAAACTGTTTTTT

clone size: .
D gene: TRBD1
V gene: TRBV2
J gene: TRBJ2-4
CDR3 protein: CASRSGQGAVAKNIQYF
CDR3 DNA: TGTGCCAGCAGGTCGGGACAGGGGGCGGTAGCCAAAAACATTCAGTACTTC

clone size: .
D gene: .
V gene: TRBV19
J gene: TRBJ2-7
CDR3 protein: CASSIEGQPYEQYF
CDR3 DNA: TGTGCCAGTAGTATAGAAGGACAGCCCTACGAGCAGTACTTC

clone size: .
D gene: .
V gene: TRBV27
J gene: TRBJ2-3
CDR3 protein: CASSPRGMGTDTQYF
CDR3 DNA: TGTGCCAGCAGTCCGAGGGGGATGGGTACAGATACGCAGTATTTT

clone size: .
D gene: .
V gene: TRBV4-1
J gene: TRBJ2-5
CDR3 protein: CASSLLWVPRGETQYF
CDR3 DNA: TGCGCCAGCAGCCTTCTTTGGGTCCCACGCGGAGAGACCCAGTACTTC

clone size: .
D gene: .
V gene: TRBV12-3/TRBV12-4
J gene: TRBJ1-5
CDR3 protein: CASSLFRVDQPQHF
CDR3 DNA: TGTGCCAGCAGTTTGTTCCGGGTTGATCAGCCCCAGCATTTT

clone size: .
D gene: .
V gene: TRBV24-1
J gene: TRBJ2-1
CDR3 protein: CATQPGTHGEQFF
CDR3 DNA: TGTGCCACACAACCGGGGACTCATGGTGAGCAGTTCTTC

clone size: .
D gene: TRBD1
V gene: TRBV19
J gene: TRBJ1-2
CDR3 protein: CASTPGQGHGYTF
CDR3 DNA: TGTGCCAGTACTCCCGGACAGGGCCATGGCTACACCTTC